The 10 T cell receptor beta chains reported below all come from one sample, sequenced in a study of CD8 T cells in Susac syndrome (dated by TCRdb to the late 2010s). Library preparation employed the immunoSEQ multiplex PCR assay. RNA was extracted using the RNeasy kit, and about 0.5 to 1 ug of the RNA was reverse transcribed with random hexamers. TCRdb reprocessed the public reads (quality trimming at Q25 with fastp, clone calling with MiXCR) and kept in-frame beta chains. All rows with the same CDR3 protein become a single entry with the most common DNA and genes. This sample holds some 160,000 distinct CDR3 sequences; approximately 94% were observed only once. 0.12% of the sample is held by the ten biggest clonotypes. Sequencing input: CD4+ T cells from PBMCs. These receptors came from a human donor with Susac syndrome.

This CDR3 reads CASSLEGRGPETQYF. The CDR3 DNA reads TGTGCCAGCAGCTTAGAGGGCAGGGGACCAGAGACCCAGTACTTC. The rearrangement uses TRBV11-2 and TRBJ2-5; D perhaps matches TRBD1 (6 bases). V was trimmed by 0 bases and J by 4 bases, leaving 12 bases between them. This CDR3 contains 15 residues. CDR1 and CDR2 from the germline V gene are SGHAT and FQNNGV.

V is TRBV9 and J is TRBJ2-7; 7 bases are shared with TRBD1. Per germline, CDR1 SGDLS and CDR2 YYNGEE. The CDR3 runs to 14 residues. The junction had 6 bases not matched to a gene; V was cut back by 0 bases and J by 6 bases. CDR3 amino acids: CASSVVGGQGEQYF. The CDR3 bases are TGTGCCAGCAGCGTAGTAGGGGGCCAAGGCGAGCAGTACTTC. Variable domain in full (rest from reference TRBV9 and TRBJ2-7): DSGVTQTPKHLITATGQRVTLRCSPRSGDLSVYWYQQSLDQGLQFLIQYYNGEERAKGNILERFSAQQFPDLHSELNLSSLELGDSALYFCASSVVGGQGEQYFGPGTRLTVT.

The V gene is TRBV20-1, the J gene TRBJ1-2; 9 positions agree with TRBD1. This CDR3 comprises 13 residues. The germline CDR1 and CDR2 sequences are DFQATT and SNEGSKA (reference sequence). J lost 3 bases, V lost 5 bases, and 4 bases had no gene match. The CDR3 bases are TGCAGTGCTGGAGGACAGGGGCACTATGGCTACACCTTC. It encodes CSAGGQGHYGYTF.

CDR3 loop: CAQTQGATTEAFF. For the CDR3, the DNA is TGTGCGCAAACTCAGGGGGCAACCACTGAAGCTTTCTTT. The chain combines TRBV30 with TRBJ1-1; 8 bases match TRBD1. CDR3 length: 13 amino acids. Germline assignment: CDR1 GTSNPN and CDR2 SVGIG (reference sequence). Using reference TRBV30 and TRBJ1-1 for the parts outside the CDR3, the full variable domain is SQTIHQWPATLVQPVGSPLSLECTVEGTSNPNLYWYRQAAGRGLQLLFYSVGIGQISSEVPQNLSASRPQDRQFILSSKKLLLSDSGFYLCAQTQGATTEAFFGQGTRLTVV.

V usage is TRBV6-1 and J usage is TRBJ2-2; TRBD1 matches 8 bases. This CDR3 comprises 16 residues. J was trimmed by 4 bases and V by 10 bases; bases with no gene match: 14. CDR1 is MNHNS, CDR2 SASEGT, per germline. CDR3 nucleotide sequence: TGTGCCACCCGAAGCTCGGGACAGGCTTCCACCGGGGAGCTGTTTTTT. Protein product: CATRSSGQASTGELFF.

V usage is TRBV12-3 or TRBV12-4 and J usage is TRBJ2-6; D is perhaps TRBD1 (5 bases). V dropped 5 bases and J dropped 2 bases, with 13 bases sitting between them. This CDR3 is 16 amino acids long. The CDR3 protein is CASSPAGSTGANVLTF. The CDR3 nucleotides read TGTGCCAGCAGTCCAGCAGGGTCCACTGGGGCCAACGTCCTGACTTTC.

This clonotype was seen a single time. The gene calls are TRBV7-7 and TRBJ2-2; D is possibly TRBD1 (6 bases). Germline loops: CDR1 SSHAT, CDR2 FNYEAQ (reference sequence). Trimming took 5 bases from V and 1 from J, leaving 11 bases between them. The CDR3 extends over 15 amino acids. The CDR3 is CASSRTTGNTGELFF. Written as DNA, the CDR3 is TGTGCCAGCAGCCGGACGACAGGGAACACCGGGGAGCTGTTTTTT.

The V call is TRBV5-6, the J call TRBJ2-6; D is unresolved. Looked up from germline, CDR1 is SGHDT and CDR2 is YYEEEE. This CDR3 region has 15 residues. V shed 6 bases and J shed 4 bases, with 14 bases lying between them. CDR3 bases: TGTGCCAGCACCCCGGCCGGGTTCGGGGCCAACGTCCTGACTTTC. This gives the protein CASTPAGFGANVLTF.

The gene calls are TRBV28 and TRBJ2-7; D gene ambiguous. The CDR3 has 14 residues. Per germline, CDR1 MDHEN and CDR2 SYDVKM. Between the trimmed V and J ends, which lost 3 bases and 2 bases, there was a span of 11 bases. CDR3 sequence reads: CASSLAQHPYEQYF. For the CDR3, the DNA is TGTGCCAGCAGTTTGGCTCAGCATCCCTACGAGCAGTACTTC.

The chain employs TRBV12-3 or TRBV12-4 and TRBJ2-5; the D call may be TRBD1 or TRBD2 (5 bases each). The V gene lost 5 bases and the J gene lost 5 bases, with 18 bases spanning the gap. This CDR3 comprises 15 residues. Written as DNA, the CDR3 is TGTGCCAGCAGTGTCAGTGGGGGTAGGAGGGAGACCCAGTACTTC. Translated, it gives CASSVSGGRRETQYF.